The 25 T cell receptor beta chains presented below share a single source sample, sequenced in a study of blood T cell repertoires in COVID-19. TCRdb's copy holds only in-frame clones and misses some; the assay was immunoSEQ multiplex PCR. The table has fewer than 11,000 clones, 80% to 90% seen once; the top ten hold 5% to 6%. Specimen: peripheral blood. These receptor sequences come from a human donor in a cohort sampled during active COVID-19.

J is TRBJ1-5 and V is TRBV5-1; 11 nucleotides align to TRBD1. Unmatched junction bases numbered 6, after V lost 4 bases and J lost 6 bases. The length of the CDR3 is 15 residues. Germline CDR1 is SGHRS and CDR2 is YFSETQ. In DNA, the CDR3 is TGCGCCAGCAGCGGCGGGACAGGGGGAGGTCAGCCCCAGCATTTT. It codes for CASSGGTGGGQPQHF.

The chain's CDR3 is CASSFFGEAFF. Written as DNA, the CDR3 is TGTGCCAGCAGTTTTTTCGGTGAAGCTTTCTTT. The chain joins TRBV12-3 or TRBV12-4 to TRBJ1-1; no firm D call. This CDR3 has 11 amino acids. V was shortened by 3 bases and J by 7 bases, with 6 bases between the two germline ends.

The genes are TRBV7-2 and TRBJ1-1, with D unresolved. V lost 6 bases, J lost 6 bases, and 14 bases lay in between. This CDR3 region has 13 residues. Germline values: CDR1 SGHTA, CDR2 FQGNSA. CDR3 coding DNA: TGTGCCAGCAGTTCCTATTTGGAGGCTGAAGCTTTCTTT. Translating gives CASSSYLEAEAFF.

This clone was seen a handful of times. In nucleotides, the CDR3 is TGTGCCAGCAGCTTAGCGGGGGGGAAGGATACGCAGTATTTT. Translated: CASSLAGGKDTQYF. J is TRBJ2-3 and V is TRBV7-3, with 9 bases matching TRBD2. The CDR3 consists of 14 residues. J was trimmed by 6 bases and V by 2 bases; bases with no gene match: 3. In germline, CDR1 is SGHTA, CDR2 FQGTGA. The entire variable domain, with the rest obtained from reference TRBV7-3 and TRBJ2-3, is as follows: GAGVSQTPSNKVTEKGKYVELRCDPISGHTALYWYRQSLGQGPEFLIYFQGTGAADDSGLPNDRFFAVRPEGSVSTLKIQRTERGDSAVYLCASSLAGGKDTQYFGPGTRLTVL.

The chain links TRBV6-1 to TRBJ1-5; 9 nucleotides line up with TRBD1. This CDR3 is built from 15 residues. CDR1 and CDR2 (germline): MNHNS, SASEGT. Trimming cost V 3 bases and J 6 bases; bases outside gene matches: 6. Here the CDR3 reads CASSDMGQGSQPQHF. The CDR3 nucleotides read TGTGCCAGCAGTGATATGGGACAGGGAAGTCAGCCCCAGCATTTT.

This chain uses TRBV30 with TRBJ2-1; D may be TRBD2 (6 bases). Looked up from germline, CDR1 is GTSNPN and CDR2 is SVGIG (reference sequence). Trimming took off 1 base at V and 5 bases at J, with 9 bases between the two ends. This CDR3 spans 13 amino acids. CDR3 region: CAWSGRLDNEQFF. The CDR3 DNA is TGTGCCTGGAGTGGCCGACTAGACAATGAGCAGTTCTTC.

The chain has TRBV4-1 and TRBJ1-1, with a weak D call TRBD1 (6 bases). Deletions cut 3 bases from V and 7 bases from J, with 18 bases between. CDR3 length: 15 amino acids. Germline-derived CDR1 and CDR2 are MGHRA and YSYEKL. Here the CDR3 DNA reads TGCGCCAGCAGCCACCCCGGGGCGGGGGGCGGTGAAGCTTTCTTT. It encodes CASSHPGAGGGEAFF.

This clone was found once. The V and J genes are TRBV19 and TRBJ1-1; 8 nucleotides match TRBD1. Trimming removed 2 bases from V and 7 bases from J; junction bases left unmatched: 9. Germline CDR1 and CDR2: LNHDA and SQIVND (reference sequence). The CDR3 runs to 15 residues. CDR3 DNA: TGTGCCAGTAGTATACGGGTGCAGGGGGCGAATGAAGCTTTCTTT. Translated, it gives CASSIRVQGANEAFF.

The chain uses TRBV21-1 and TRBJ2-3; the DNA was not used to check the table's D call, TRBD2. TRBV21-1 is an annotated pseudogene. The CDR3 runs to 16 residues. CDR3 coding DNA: TGTGCCAGCAGCAAAGCCGGCGGGGGGACCACAGATACGCAGTATTTT. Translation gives CASSKAGGGTTDTQYF.

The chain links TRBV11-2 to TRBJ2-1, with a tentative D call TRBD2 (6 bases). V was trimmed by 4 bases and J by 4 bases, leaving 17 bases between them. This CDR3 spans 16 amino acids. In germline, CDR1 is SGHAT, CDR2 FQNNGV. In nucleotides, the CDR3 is TGTGCCAGCAGCTGGGGTGGGGAGGCAACTTACAATGAGCAGTTCTTC. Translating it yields CASSWGGEATYNEQFF. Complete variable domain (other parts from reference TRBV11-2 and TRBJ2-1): EAGVAQSPRYKIIEKRQSVAFWCNPISGHATLYWYQQILGQGPKLLIQFQNNGVVDDSQLPKDRFSAERLKGVDSTLKIQPAKLEDSAVYLCASSWGGEATYNEQFFGPGTRLTVL.

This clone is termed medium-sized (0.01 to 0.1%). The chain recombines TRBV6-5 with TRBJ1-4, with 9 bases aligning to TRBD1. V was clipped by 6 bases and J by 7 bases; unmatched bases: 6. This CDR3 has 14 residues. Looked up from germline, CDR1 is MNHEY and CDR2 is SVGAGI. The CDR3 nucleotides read TGTGCCAGCAGCCACGGGACAGGGTCTGAAAAACTGTTTTTT. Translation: CASSHGTGSEKLFF.

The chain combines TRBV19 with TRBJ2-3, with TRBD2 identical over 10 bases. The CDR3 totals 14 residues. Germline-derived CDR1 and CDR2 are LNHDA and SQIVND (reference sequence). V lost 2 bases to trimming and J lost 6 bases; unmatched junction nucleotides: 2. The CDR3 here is CASSIRAGGDTQYF. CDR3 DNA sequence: TGTGCCAGTAGTATAAGAGCGGGGGGGGATACGCAGTATTTT.

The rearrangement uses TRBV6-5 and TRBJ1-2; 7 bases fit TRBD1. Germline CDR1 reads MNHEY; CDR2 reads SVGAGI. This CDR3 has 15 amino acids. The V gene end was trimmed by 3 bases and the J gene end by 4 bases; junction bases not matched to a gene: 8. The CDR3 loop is CASSYEGAGIYGYTF. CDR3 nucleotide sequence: TGTGCCAGCAGTTATGAGGGGGCAGGGATCTATGGCTACACCTTC.

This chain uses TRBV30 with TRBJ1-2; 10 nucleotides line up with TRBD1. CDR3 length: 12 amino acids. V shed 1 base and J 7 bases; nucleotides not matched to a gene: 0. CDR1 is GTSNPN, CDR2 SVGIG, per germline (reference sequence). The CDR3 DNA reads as TGTGCCTGGAGTGGGGACAGGGGTGGCTACACCTTC. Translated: CAWSGDRGGYTF.

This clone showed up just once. DNA of the CDR3: TGTGCCAGCAGCGTAGCCCTAGGACAGGGGATTGAAAAACTGTTTTTT. The encoded protein is CASSVALGQGIEKLFF. The rearrangement uses TRBV9 and TRBJ1-4; 9 bases are shared with TRBD1. V was clipped by 0 bases and J by 7 bases; unmatched bases: 7. Germline assignment: CDR1 SGDLS and CDR2 YYNGEE. This CDR3 comprises 16 residues.

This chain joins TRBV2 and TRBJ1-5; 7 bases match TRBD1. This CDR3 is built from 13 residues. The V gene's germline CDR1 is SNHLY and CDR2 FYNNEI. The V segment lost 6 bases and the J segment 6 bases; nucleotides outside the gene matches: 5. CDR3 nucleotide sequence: TGTGCCAGCAGAGCCCGGGACAGTCAGCCCCAGCATTTT. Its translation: CASRARDSQPQHF.

CDR3: CASSRVSTQNEQFF. The DNA of the CDR3 is TGTGCCAGCAGCCGGGTCTCCACCCAAAATGAGCAGTTCTTC. The chain has TRBV6-5 and TRBJ2-1; unclear D gene. This CDR3 has 14 amino acids. Per the germline V gene, CDR1 is MNHEY and CDR2 is SVGAGI. V lost 6 bases, J lost 7 bases, and 16 bases lay in between.

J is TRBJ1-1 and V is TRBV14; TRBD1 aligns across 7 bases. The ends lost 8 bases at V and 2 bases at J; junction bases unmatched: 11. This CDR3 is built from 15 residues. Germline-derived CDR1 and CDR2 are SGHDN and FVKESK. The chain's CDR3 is CASAQGVFGNTEAFF. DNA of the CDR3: TGTGCCAGCGCGCAGGGGGTCTTTGGAAACACTGAAGCTTTCTTT.

CDR3: CASSQDREETQYF. CDR3 nucleotide sequence: TGTGCCAGCAGCCAAGATCGGGAGGAGACCCAGTACTTC. J is TRBJ2-5 and V is TRBV3-1 (or the pseudogene TRBV3-2), with a weak D call TRBD2 (6 bases). Germline lookup yields CDR1 LGHDT and CDR2 YNNKEL (reference sequence). The CDR3 length is 13 residues. The ends were cut back, 0 bases at V and 5 bases at J, with 7 bases in the middle.

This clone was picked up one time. This chain's CDR3 is CASSASGQGEAFF. As DNA, the CDR3 is TGTGCCAGCAGTGCCTCAGGACAGGGAGAAGCTTTCTTT. The chain carries TRBV6-4 and TRBJ1-1; 8 nucleotides match TRBD1. The CDR3 length is 13 residues. Germline values: CDR1 MRHNA, CDR2 SNTAGT. Trimming at V came to 4 bases and at J to 8 bases, leaving 6 bases not matched to a gene.

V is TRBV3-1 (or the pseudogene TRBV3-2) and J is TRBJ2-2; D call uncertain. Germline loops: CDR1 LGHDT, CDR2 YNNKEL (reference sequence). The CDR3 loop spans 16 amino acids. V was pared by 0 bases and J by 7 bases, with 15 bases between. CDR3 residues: CASSQDWSGLGGELFF. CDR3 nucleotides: TGTGCCAGCAGCCAAGATTGGTCCGGGTTGGGCGGGGAGCTGTTTTTT.

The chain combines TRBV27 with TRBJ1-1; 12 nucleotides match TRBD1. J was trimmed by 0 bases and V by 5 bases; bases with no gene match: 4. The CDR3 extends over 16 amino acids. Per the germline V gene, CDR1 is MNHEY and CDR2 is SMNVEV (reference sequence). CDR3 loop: CASSVGQGALNTEAFF. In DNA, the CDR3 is TGTGCCAGCAGTGTGGGACAGGGGGCGTTGAACACTGAAGCTTTCTTT.

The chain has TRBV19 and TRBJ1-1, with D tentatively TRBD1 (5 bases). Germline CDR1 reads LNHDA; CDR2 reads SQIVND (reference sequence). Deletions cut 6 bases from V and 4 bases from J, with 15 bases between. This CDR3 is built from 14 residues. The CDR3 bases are TGTGCCAGTAGCACCAACGGGGGACGCACTGAAGCTTTCTTT. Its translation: CASSTNGGRTEAFF.

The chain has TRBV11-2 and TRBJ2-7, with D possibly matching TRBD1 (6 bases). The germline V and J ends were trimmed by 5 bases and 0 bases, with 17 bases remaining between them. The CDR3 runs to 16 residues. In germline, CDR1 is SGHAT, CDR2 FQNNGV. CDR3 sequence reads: CASSAYPRDNSYEQYF. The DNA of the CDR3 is TGTGCCAGCAGCGCCTACCCCCGGGACAACTCCTACGAGCAGTACTTC.

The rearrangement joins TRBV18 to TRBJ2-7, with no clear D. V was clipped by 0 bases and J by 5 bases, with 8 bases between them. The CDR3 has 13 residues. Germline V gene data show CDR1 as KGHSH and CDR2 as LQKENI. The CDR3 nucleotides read TGTGCCAGCTCACCACCGTTGCGAAACGAGCAGTACTTC. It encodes CASSPPLRNEQYF.